The clone carrying this T cell receptor beta chain occurred many times. CDR1 SGHTA and CDR2 FQGNSA come from the germline V gene. This CDR3 is 13 amino acids long. V was clipped by 2 bases and J by 3 bases, with 7 bases between them. The data were obtained in a study of neurological immune-mediated disorders. Each CDR3 protein gets one entry after TCRdb re-called the 5' RACE reads with MiXCR. Of roughly 60,000 distinct CDR3 sequences in the sample, about an eighth are singletons; the top ten hold approximately 2%. The TCR was taken from a man aged 60 to 69 in good health. The chain employs TRBV7-2 and TRBJ1-1, with unresolved D. What was sequenced was PBMCs. The CDR3 here is CASSLIRDTEAFF. CDR3 coding DNA: TGTGCCAGCAGCTTAATCCGGGACACTGAAGCTTTCTTT.